This entry features one T cell receptor beta chain sequence. The antigen is unknown. Ipilimumab CTLA-4 blockade and focal radiation were given to patients with chemo-refractory metastatic non-small-cell lung cancer. Generated by immunoSEQ multiplex PCR, the TCRdb table keeps only in-frame clones and is missing some. Of about 68,000 clones in the sample, 70% to 85% were seen once. The sample originates from a study of radiotherapy plus CTLA-4 blockade in lung cancer. Points from the study as a whole: Blood TCR clones of tumor origin expanded after radiotherapy plus ipilimumab. The best predictor of response was reported to be early blood T cell clone dynamics, with interferon-beta.

With V trimmed by 2 bases and J by 5 bases, 11 bases remained unmatched. The germline CDR1 and CDR2 sequences are KGHSH and LQKENI. The CDR3 has 16 amino acids. This chain joins TRBV18 and TRBJ1-1; TRBD1 aligns across 7 bases. The sequence was obtained from a human donor with non-small cell lung cancer who had a complete response to radiotherapy plus ipilimumab. Sequenced here: peripheral blood, sampled from a patient treated with radiotherapy plus ipilimumab. The DNA of the CDR3 is TGTGCCAGCTCACCAAACACAGGGGTAATAGGGACTGAAGCTTTCTTT. This codes for CASSPNTGVIGTEAFF.